A selection of T cell receptor beta chains follows, all from one sample in a study of blood T cell repertoires in COVID-19. TCRdb's table, derived via immunoSEQ multiplex PCR, lists solely in-frame clones and lacks some. The sample has tens of thousands of clones, around 85% seen once. The sequenced material came from peripheral blood. The receptors derive from a man aged 65-85 years with acute or convalescent COVID-19. Both conserved end residues are part of each CDR3. A D gene is named only where the DNA matches it firmly. The size of a clone is reported for some rows only, either as once, few or many, or as a class for expanded clones.

d_call j_call v_call clone_size cdr3_nt cdr3_aa
. TRBJ1-2 TRBV27 . TGTGCCAGCAGTTTATCGGCAGGGAACTATGGCTACACCTTC CASSLSAGNYGYTF
. TRBJ2-3 TRBV5-5 . TGTGCCAGCAGCTTGGTTACCGGAGATACGCAGTATTTT CASSLVTGDTQYF
. TRBJ2-1 TRBV7-9 . TGTGCCAGCGCCTCGTCGGTCCTCTATGAGCAGTTCTTC CASASSVLYEQFF
. TRBJ1-6 TRBV14 . TGTGCCAGCAGCCAAGACGTAACAGCCAATTCACCCCTCCACTTT CASSQDVTANSPLHF
. TRBJ1-1 TRBV19 few TGTGCCAGTGGGCCGAACACTGAAGCTTTCTTT CASGPNTEAFF
TRBD1 TRBJ2-1 TRBV7-9 . TGTGCCAGCAGCAACGACAGGGTGGAGCAGTTCTTC CASSNDRVEQFF
TRBD1 TRBJ1-1 TRBV24-1 . TGTGCCACCGCGCCGGGACAGGGTCACACTGAAGCTTTCTTT CATAPGQGHTEAFF
TRBD1 TRBJ1-5 TRBV3-1/TRBV3-2 . TGTGCCAGCAGCCAGAAAGGACAGGGTGATCAGCCCCAGCATTTT CASSQKGQGDQPQHF
TRBD1 TRBJ1-2 TRBV4-2 . TGTGCCAGCAGCACCCGGACAGGGGGCATCTATGGCTACACCTTC CASSTRTGGIYGYTF
TRBD1 TRBJ1-1 TRBV18 . TGTGCCAGCTCGGTACAGGGGGGGGGACCTGAAGCTTTCTTT CASSVQGGGPEAFF
TRBD2 TRBJ2-1 TRBV7-3 . TGTGCCAGCAGCTCAACTAGCGGGGGGGTAAATGAGCAGTTCTTC CASSSTSGGVNEQFF
. TRBJ1-4 TRBV19 . TGTGCCAGTAGTAACCGTCGGGAAAAACTGTTTTTT CASSNRREKLFF
. TRBJ1-2 TRBV7-5 . TGTGTCAGAAGCCCGGGAGGACAGTCTAACTATGGCTACACCTTC CVRSPGGQSNYGYTF
. TRBJ1-2 TRBV7-8 few TGTGCCAGCAGCTTATTCGAAGGAGGCAGGGGAAAGGATGGCTACACCTTC CASSLFEGGRGKDGYTF
. TRBJ2-2 TRBV5-1 . TGCGCCAGCAGCTTGTCAACCGGGGAGCTGTTTTTT CASSLSTGELFF
. TRBJ1-5 TRBV28 . TGTGCCAGCAGTTTATGGGAGTGGGGGGGCCACAATCAGCCCCAGCATTTT CASSLWEWGGHNQPQHF
TRBD1 TRBJ2-2 TRBV7-6 . TGTGCCAGCAGCACCGGACAGGGCGATTGGACCGGGGAGCTGTTTTTT CASSTGQGDWTGELFF
. TRBJ1-3 TRBV28 . TGTGCCAGCAGTTCTCAGGTTAGCTCTGGAAACACCATATATTTT CASSSQVSSGNTIYF
TRBD1 TRBJ2-1 TRBV6-5 once TGTGCCAGCAGTAGGTCCCGGGACAGTCGGAATGAGCAGTTCTTC CASSRSRDSRNEQFF
. TRBJ1-5 TRBV7-8 . TGTGCCAGCAGCACGGGACAAGATCAGCCCCAGCATTTT CASSTGQDQPQHF
. TRBJ2-7 TRBV10-2 once TGCGCCAGCATAAAGACAGGTTCCTACGAGCAGTACTTC CASIKTGSYEQYF
. TRBJ1-2 TRBV15 . TGTGCCACCAGCCCAGGGAGGCAGGCGACTATCTATGGCTACACCTTC CATSPGRQATIYGYTF
TRBD2 TRBJ2-3 TRBV18 . TGTGCCAGCTCACCCCCTTCGAGCGGGGGGCCCACAGATACGCAGTATTTT CASSPPSSGGPTDTQYF
TRBD2 TRBJ2-1 TRBV4-1 . TGCGCCAGCATCGGTAGCGGGGGGCGGGAGCAGTTCTTC CASIGSGGREQFF
. TRBJ1-5 TRBV30 few TGTGCCTGGACAGCACAGGGTTCATCTCAGCCCCAGCATTTT CAWTAQGSSQPQHF
TRBD1 TRBJ2-7 TRBV2 once TGTGCCAGCAGCAGGACAGGGTTGGGCGAGCAGTACTTC CASSRTGLGEQYF
. TRBJ1-4 TRBV4-2 . TGTGCCAGCAGCCAAGTTCGCCAGACTAATGAAAAACTGTTTTTT CASSQVRQTNEKLFF
. TRBJ2-1 TRBV12-3/TRBV12-4 . TGTGCCAGCAGTTTATCGACAGCGGGTGAGCAGTTCTTC CASSLSTAGEQFF
. TRBJ2-2 TRBV5-6 few TGTGCCAGCAGCTTACAGGGAGCCGGGGAGCTGTTTTTT CASSLQGAGELFF
. TRBJ2-7 TRBV24-1 . TGTGCCACCAGTGATTCAGGGGTCGAGCAGTACTTC CATSDSGVEQYF
TRBD2 TRBJ2-2 TRBV3-1/TRBV3-2 . TGTGCCAGCAGCCAAGATGCTAGCGGTAACACCGGGGAGCTGTTTTTT CASSQDASGNTGELFF